The clone carrying this T cell receptor beta chain was seen only once. Its target is unknown. These data originate in a study of cytomegalovirus exposure and HLA in healthy donors. General study points: A later look showed TCR association rates differing by HLA locus, highest for DRB1 and lowest for HLA-C.

PCR employed 60 Vbeta and 13 Jbeta primers. The table came from immunoSEQ multiplex PCR; TCRdb's copy has only in-frame clones and leaves some out. The sample has about 160,000 clones, around 75% seen once. The CDR3 covers 11 residues. The germline V gene has CDR1 DFQATT and CDR2 SNEGSKA (reference sequence). Trimming stripped 5 bases from V and 1 base from J, with 5 bases between. Sequenced: PBMCs. The chain has TRBV20-1 and TRBJ1-1; D is uncertain. The sequence derives from a female donor in good health and CMV-seronegative. CDR3 residues: CSAHRNTEAFF. The CDR3 coding sequence is TGCAGTGCTCATAGGAACACTGAAGCTTTCTTT.